One T cell receptor (beta chain) is described in this entry. These data come from a study of blood T cell repertoires in COVID-19. Germline V gene lookup returns CDR1 LGHDT and CDR2 YNNKEL (reference sequence). The CDR3 consists of 11 residues. Trimming removed 11 bases from V and 3 bases from J, with 11 bases in between. The method was immunoSEQ multiplex PCR; TCRdb's version includes in-frame clones alone and lacks a portion of them. This repertoire shows more than 200,000 clones, around 90% found once; its top ten account for 2% to 3%. What was sequenced was peripheral blood. This sequence was found in a young man with COVID-19, enrolled during active disease. This chain connects TRBV3-1 (or the pseudogene TRBV3-2) to TRBJ2-7, with D maybe TRBD2 (5 bases). The CDR3 loop reads CARISGYEQYF. The CDR3 nucleotides are TGTGCCCGCATCAGCGGCTACGAGCAGTACTTC.